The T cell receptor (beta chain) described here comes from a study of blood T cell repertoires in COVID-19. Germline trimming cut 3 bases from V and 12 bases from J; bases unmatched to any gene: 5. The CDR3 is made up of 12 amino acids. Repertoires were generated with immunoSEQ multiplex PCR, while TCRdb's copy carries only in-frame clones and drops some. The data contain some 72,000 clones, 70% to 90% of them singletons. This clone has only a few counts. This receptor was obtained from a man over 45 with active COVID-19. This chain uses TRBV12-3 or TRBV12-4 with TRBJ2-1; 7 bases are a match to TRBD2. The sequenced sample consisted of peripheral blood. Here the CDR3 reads CASSLGGIGQFF. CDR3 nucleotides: TGTGCCAGCAGTTTGGGAGGGATTGGGCAGTTCTTC.